This TCR beta chain was retrieved from a study of blood T cell repertoires in COVID-19. The wider study: The analysed material was cDNA or gDNA that came from T cells, B-cell-depleted T cells, or PBMCs.

The germline V gene has CDR1 WNHNN and CDR2 SYGVQD (reference sequence). There are 13 residues in the CDR3. V lost 5 bases to trimming and J lost 3 bases, with 11 bases between them. Profiling relied on immunoSEQ multiplex PCR, and the TCRdb table lists in-frame clones only, not all of them. Here the sample spans under 95,000 clones, less than 85% being singletons. The source of this sequence is a human donor in a cohort sampled during active COVID-19. Sequencing was performed on peripheral blood. This chain connects TRBV10-1 to TRBJ2-7; D is unresolved. The CDR3 here is CASSTYPLYEQYF. In nucleotides, the CDR3 is TGCGCCAGCAGTACCTACCCACTCTACGAGCAGTACTTC.